The 19 T cell receptor beta chains listed next were all sequenced from one sample in a study of cytomegalovirus exposure and HLA in healthy donors. The primer mix had 60 Vbeta and 13 Jbeta primers. The method was immunoSEQ multiplex PCR; TCRdb's version includes in-frame clones alone and lacks a portion of them. The sample records about 170,000 clones, 82% being singletons. Sequencing was performed on PBMCs. The receptors come from a girl aged 2 to 10 in good health and CMV-seropositive.

The rearrangement joins TRBV6-5 to TRBJ2-1, with a possible D match to TRBD1 (6 bases). This CDR3 contains 14 residues. Germline CDR1 reads MNHEY; CDR2 reads SVGAGI. Trimming removed 6 bases at V and 4 bases at J, with 13 bases between. CDR3 nucleotide sequence: TGTGCCAGCAGGAAAGACAGGATTTACAATGAGCAGTTCTTC. This encodes CASRKDRIYNEQFF.

This chain uses TRBV5-1 with TRBJ2-1; no firm D call. The V gene's germline CDR1 is SGHRS and CDR2 YFSETQ. Trimming removed 0 bases at V and 8 bases at J, with 12 bases between. The CDR3 totals 14 residues. CDR3 amino acids: CASSLVSSSYEQFF. CDR3 nucleotide sequence: TGCGCCAGCAGCTTGGTTTCTAGTAGCTATGAGCAGTTCTTC.

The rearrangement uses TRBV11-1 and TRBJ2-1, with TRBD1 matching 7 bases. The junction had 5 bases not matched to a gene; V was cut back by 3 bases and J by 3 bases. This CDR3 has 15 amino acids. CDR1 and CDR2 from the germline V gene are SGHAT and FQDESV (reference sequence). The DNA of the CDR3 is TGTGCCAGCAGCTTTGGACAGGACCTCTACAATGAGCAGTTCTTC. Translated, it gives CASSFGQDLYNEQFF.

The chain uses TRBV5-1 and TRBJ2-7; D unclear. Germline CDR1 and CDR2: SGHRS and YFSETQ. Deletions cut 4 bases from V and 7 bases from J, with 15 bases between. The CDR3 consists of 13 residues. DNA of the CDR3: TGCGCCAGCAGCCCACTGCCCTCTCGGGAGCAGTACTTC. Residues: CASSPLPSREQYF.

V gene TRBV27 combines with J gene TRBJ1-5, with TRBD1 as a possible D gene (6 bases). The V and J ends lost 2 bases and 2 bases respectively, with 10 bases between them. The CDR3 is 15 residues long. Germline CDR1 is MNHEY and CDR2 is SMNVEV (reference sequence). The CDR3 loop is CASSLTGIGNQPQHF. CDR3 DNA: TGTGCCAGCAGTTTAACAGGGATAGGCAATCAGCCCCAGCATTTT.

CDR3 coding DNA: TGTGCCTGGAATTTTCCCCCGACAGGGTTGAGGCACACTGAAGCTTTCTTT. It translates to CAWNFPPTGLRHTEAFF. The genes are TRBV30 and TRBJ1-1, with 7 bases lining up with TRBD1. This CDR3 spans 17 amino acids. J lost 3 bases, V lost 4 bases, and 17 bases had no gene match. Germline V gives CDR1 GTSNPN, CDR2 SVGIG (reference sequence).

This clone was found once. The genes are TRBV27 and TRBJ2-7; 11 bases are shared with TRBD2. CDR3 length: 15 amino acids. Looked up from germline, CDR1 is MNHEY and CDR2 is SMNVEV (reference sequence). With V trimmed by 6 bases and J by 4 bases, 8 bases remained unmatched. The CDR3 nucleotides are TGTGCCAGCAGCCTTAGCGGGAGGGGAGAGTACGAGCAGTACTTC. Amino acid sequence: CASSLSGRGEYEQYF.

This chain links TRBV7-9 with TRBJ2-5; 10 bases agree with TRBD2. This CDR3 has 18 residues. Germline V CDR1 and CDR2: SEHNR, FQNEAQ (reference sequence). V lost 6 bases to trimming and J lost 4 bases; unmatched junction nucleotides: 17. CDR3 sequence (DNA): TGTGCCAGCAGTCTAGGGCTAGCGGGAGAAGGTGGAGGAGAGACCCAGTACTTC. Translating it yields CASSLGLAGEGGGETQYF.

This clone was seen a few times. The chain uses TRBV29-1 and TRBJ2-3; TRBD2 agrees at 12 bases. The CDR3 runs 15 residues. The germline gives CDR1 SQVTM, CDR2 ANQGSEA. After removal of 7 bases from V and 10 bases from J, the junction contained 15 bases not matched to a gene. The CDR3 DNA follows: TGCAGCGCCTTGACTAGCGGGAGTTGGGGGGGGGCGCAGTATTTT. It yields the protein CSALTSGSWGGAQYF.

This clone was seen just once. The chain links TRBV27 to TRBJ2-7; D call uncertain. The DNA end is more similar to TRBJ2-5, so the J call may be wrong. The germline V gene encodes CDR1 MNHEY and CDR2 SMNVEV (reference sequence). CDR3 size: 11 residues. The chain's CDR3 is CASSFKETQYF. CDR3 DNA: TGTGCCAGCAGTTTTAAGGAGACCCAGTACTTC.

The chain carries TRBV29-1 and TRBJ2-3, with TRBD2 as a possible D gene (7 bases). Germline V gene data show CDR1 as SQVTM and CDR2 as ANQGSEA. This CDR3 spans 16 amino acids. Deletions cut 4 bases from V and 1 base from J, with 18 bases between. The CDR3 loop reads CSVVGGLRWGTDTQYF. The CDR3, as DNA: TGCAGCGTTGTCGGGGGGCTCCGTTGGGGCACAGATACGCAGTATTTT.

The chain employs TRBV28 and TRBJ2-6; D is perhaps TRBD1 (6 bases). Germline CDR1 and CDR2: MDHEN and SYDVKM. This CDR3 spans 16 amino acids. V gave up 8 bases and J gave up 2 bases, with 16 bases separating them. CDR3 sequence (DNA): TGTGCCAGCGGGGGAGACAGGAGCCCTGGGGCCAACGTCCTGACTTTC. Its protein product is CASGGDRSPGANVLTF.

The rearrangement links TRBV10-3 to TRBJ2-3; 8 bases map to TRBD2. V was pared by 0 bases and J by 4 bases, with 3 bases of the junction left unmatched. The CDR3 totals 15 residues. The germline CDR1 and CDR2 sequences are ENHRY and SYGVKD. The CDR3 loop reads CAISESAGVADTQYF. DNA for the CDR3: TGTGCCATCAGTGAGTCAGCGGGAGTAGCAGATACGCAGTATTTT.

CDR3 protein: CATWGGRTYEQYF. The CDR3 region has the DNA TGTGCCACTTGGGGAGGGAGGACCTACGAGCAGTACTTC. The J gene is TRBJ2-7, the V gene TRBV28; TRBD2 agrees at 7 bases. J gave up 2 bases and V 10 bases, and 8 bases lay outside the gene matches. This CDR3 contains 13 residues. Per the germline V gene, CDR1 is MDHEN and CDR2 is SYDVKM.

The chain links TRBV28 to TRBJ1-4; TRBD1 agrees at 7 bases. V lost 4 bases to trimming and J lost 8 bases; unmatched junction nucleotides: 7. Germline V gene data show CDR1 as MDHEN and CDR2 as SYDVKM. This CDR3 has 14 amino acids. The CDR3, as DNA: TGTGCCAGCAGTTGGGGACAGAGCGGCGAAAAACTGTTTTTT. It codes for CASSWGQSGEKLFF.

This sequence joins TRBV4-1 and TRBJ2-1; the match to TRBD2 covers 8 bases. Germline loops: CDR1 MGHRA, CDR2 YSYEKL. The J segment lost 3 bases and the V segment lost 0 bases, leaving 7 bases of the junction unmatched. The CDR3 is made up of 17 amino acids. The chain's CDR3 is CASSQDGLARIYNEQFF. The CDR3, as DNA: TGCGCCAGCAGCCAAGATGGACTAGCAAGGATCTACAATGAGCAGTTCTTC.

The J gene is TRBJ1-5, the V gene TRBV6-6; 7 bases map to TRBD1. The germline CDR1 and CDR2 sequences are MNHNY and SVGAGI (reference sequence). J lost 7 bases, V lost 6 bases, and 9 bases had no gene match. This CDR3 has 14 amino acids. CDR3 amino acids: CASRPADRSQPQHF. CDR3 coding DNA: TGTGCCAGCAGGCCCGCGGACAGGTCGCAGCCCCAGCATTTT.

The chain has TRBV5-1 and TRBJ2-7; no firm D call. Between the trimmed V and J ends, which lost 4 bases and 5 bases, there was a span of 7 bases. The CDR3 is 11 residues long. Germline V CDR1 and CDR2: SGHRS, YFSETQ. Written as DNA, the CDR3 is TGCGCCAGCAGCATTTCCGACGAGCAGTACTTC. Its translation: CASSISDEQYF.

The chain uses TRBV28 and TRBJ2-1, with 7 bases matching TRBD1. The germline V gene has CDR1 MDHEN and CDR2 SYDVKM. The CDR3 runs to 15 residues. J gave up 0 bases and V 6 bases, and 5 bases lay outside the gene matches. CDR3 DNA: TGTGCCAGCAGCAAGACAGGGTTCTCCTACAATGAGCAGTTCTTC. Its translation: CASSKTGFSYNEQFF.